This T cell receptor (beta chain) was documented in a study of spatial heterogeneity in lung cancer (dated by TCRdb to between 2018 and 2020). A note on the overall study: More beta-chain than alpha-chain transcripts were consistently detected, likely reflecting higher beta-chain transcript abundance. TCR transcript counts in tumor regions correlated strongly with a T cell transcriptional module score from matched bulk RNA-seq. At surgery, over 200 tumor regions, around 65 matched nontumor lung samples and fewer than 60 PBMC samples were TCR-sequenced for both alpha and beta chains. In the raw uncorrected reads, each unique combination of TCR and UMI appeared more than ten times on average. Nonsynonymous mutation counts, determined by whole-exome sequencing of tumor tissue, were related to features of the TCR repertoire. In non-small cell lung cancer, the study quantitatively compared TCR alpha and beta repertoires across several tumor regions, matched nontumor lung, and blood.

Libraries came from 5' RACE. Sequencing used a NextSeq 500. In the TCR library protocol, a unique molecular identifier was attached to each TCR cDNA molecule so that PCR and sequencing errors could be corrected. The original pipeline was this. Decombinator tools were used for TCR identification, UMI-based error correction and CDR3 extraction. Expanded TCRs were defined as those above a frequency of 2 per 1,000, corresponding to the top 1% of the tumor frequency distribution. Expanded tumor TCRs were classed as regional if statistically deemed absent (corrected P<0.05) from at least one tumor region, otherwise ubiquitous. Each repertoire was subsampled 100 times to 5,000 TCRs, after which Renyi diversity was computed with the R vegan package. CDR3 similarity networks were built from amino acid triplet string-kernel similarity, with CDR3s being connected when pairwise similarity was above 0.82. Using fastp at Q25 and MiXCR, TCRdb reprocessed the public reads and kept productive beta chains. Identical CDR3 proteins give one entry, which carries the most common genes and DNA. These V and J calls originate from TCRdb's pipeline instead of the authors' own analysis. Here the sample has 15,000 or so distinct CDR3 sequences; roughly 5.2% occur a single time. The biggest ten clones account for approximately 40% of the sample.

This clonotype was counted at least ten times. What antigen it recognizes has not been identified. Base qualities are not recorded, but no much larger clone differs from it by a single base. Study-wide findings and limitations: Counts of ubiquitous and regional expanded TCRs correlated with counts of ubiquitous and regional nonsynonymous mutations, respectively. Confirming at a functional level the hypothesis that regional TCRs recognize regional mutations was considered to require additional single-cell paired TCR alpha and beta sequencing. The tumor nonsynonymous mutation count correlated with the number of expanded intratumoral alpha and beta TCRs. TCR-seq coverage of tumor T cells was estimated at only 7% to 8% for alpha chains and approximately 13% for beta chains.

The CDR3 starts with the cysteine, ends with the phenylalanine, and has 12 residues. Here the CDR3 DNA is all that survives: 36 bases in frame from base 1. CDR1 SGHRS and CDR2 YFSETQ are derived from the germline V gene. Relative to germline, V is 4 bases shorter and J is 5 bases shorter, with 8 bases between their ends. The time point label on this specimen signifies: sample taken at primary tumor resection. Donors were some 78 patients with early-stage, untreated non-small cell lung cancer from the lung TRACERx cohort. For TCR sequencing, whole RNA was extracted from tumor and nontumor lung tissue, or from cryopreserved PBMC samples, and no cell sorting was done. Only patients with enough RNA available from two or more tumor regions were chosen for TCR sequencing. A lung pathologist reviewed the tumor and adjacent nontumor lung specimens before the specimens were selected.

Here the sequenced sample was lung tumor tissue, taken at surgery. The chain is encoded by TRBV5-1 joined to TRBJ2-3, with the D gene too uncertain to name. This receptor was taken from a male donor with early-stage non-small cell lung cancer. The CDR3 in this case is CASSADGDTQYF. The sequenced DNA: TGCGCCAGCAGCGCGGACGGAGATACGCAGTATTTT.